This is a list of T cell receptor beta chains from one sample in a study of blood T cell repertoires in COVID-19. Produced via immunoSEQ multiplex PCR; TCRdb's table is partial and in-frame only. The sample carries 200,000 to 250,000 clones, roughly 83% recorded once. Sequenced sample: peripheral blood. These receptor sequences come from a woman aged 45-59 years with acute or convalescent COVID-19. The CDR3 runs from the conserved cysteine through the conserved F or W. Fields, in order: D gene, clone size, V gene, J gene, CDR3 protein, CDR3 DNA. D genes are given only for firm matches. Clone size appears in some rows only: once, few, many, or a class for an expanded clone.

D gene: TRBD2
clone size: NA
V gene: TRBV19
J gene: TRBJ2-7
CDR3 protein: CASSNHRDYYEQYF
CDR3 DNA: TGTGCCAGTAGTAATCACCGGGACTATTACGAGCAGTACTTC

D gene: TRBD2
clone size: NA
V gene: TRBV7-3
J gene: TRBJ2-2
CDR3 protein: CASSFAGGLNTGELFF
CDR3 DNA: TGTGCCAGCAGCTTCGCGGGGGGGCTGAACACCGGGGAGCTGTTTTTT

D gene: NA
clone size: NA
V gene: TRBV11-2
J gene: TRBJ2-2
CDR3 protein: CASSLLGQNTGELFF
CDR3 DNA: TGTGCCAGCAGCTTACTAGGACAAAACACCGGGGAGCTGTTTTTT

D gene: TRBD1
clone size: NA
V gene: TRBV30
J gene: TRBJ1-4
CDR3 protein: CAWTEQGAYEKLFF
CDR3 DNA: TGTGCCTGGACTGAACAGGGGGCTTATGAAAAACTGTTTTTT

D gene: TRBD1
clone size: NA
V gene: TRBV3-1/TRBV3-2
J gene: TRBJ1-1
CDR3 protein: CASSLDRGHTEAFF
CDR3 DNA: TGTGCCAGCAGCCTTGACAGGGGTCACACTGAAGCTTTCTTT

D gene: NA
clone size: NA
V gene: TRBV4-1
J gene: TRBJ2-1
CDR3 protein: CASSQEIRSSYNEQFF
CDR3 DNA: TGCGCCAGCAGCCAAGAGATACGGAGCTCCTACAATGAGCAGTTCTTC

D gene: TRBD2
clone size: NA
V gene: TRBV2
J gene: TRBJ2-5
CDR3 protein: CASRWLLAREGTQYF
CDR3 DNA: TGTGCCAGTAGGTGGTTACTAGCGAGGGAGGGGACCCAGTACTTC

D gene: NA
clone size: NA
V gene: TRBV7-6
J gene: TRBJ2-1
CDR3 protein: CASSLEVGRNEQFF
CDR3 DNA: TGTGCCAGCAGCTTAGAGGTGGGCCGAAATGAGCAGTTCTTC

D gene: NA
clone size: once
V gene: TRBV21-1
J gene: TRBJ1-5
CDR3 protein: CASSKDEGQPQHF
CDR3 DNA: TGTGCCAGCAGCAAAGACGAGGGCCAGCCCCAGCATTTT

D gene: NA
clone size: few
V gene: TRBV5-6
J gene: TRBJ1-2
CDR3 protein: CASSYPITGNYGYTF
CDR3 DNA: TGTGCCAGCAGCTACCCCATAACAGGAAACTATGGCTACACCTTC

D gene: TRBD1
clone size: NA
V gene: TRBV19
J gene: TRBJ2-7
CDR3 protein: CASSALAGGSEQYF
CDR3 DNA: TGTGCCAGTAGTGCTCTGGCAGGGGGCTCCGAGCAGTACTTC

D gene: TRBD2
clone size: NA
V gene: TRBV11-3
J gene: TRBJ2-3
CDR3 protein: CASSPERGRGDTQYF
CDR3 DNA: TGTGCCAGCAGCCCAGAGCGCGGGAGAGGAGATACGCAGTATTTT

D gene: NA
clone size: NA
V gene: TRBV6-5
J gene: TRBJ2-7
CDR3 protein: CASSQPRGSPYEQYF
CDR3 DNA: TGTGCCAGCAGTCAACCTCGGGGTTCCCCCTACGAGCAGTACTTC

D gene: NA
clone size: NA
V gene: TRBV3-1/TRBV3-2
J gene: TRBJ2-3
CDR3 protein: CASSQVSQANKADTQYF
CDR3 DNA: TGTGCCAGCAGCCAAGTATCGCAGGCCAACAAGGCAGATACGCAGTATTTT

D gene: TRBD2
clone size: NA
V gene: TRBV19
J gene: TRBJ2-7
CDR3 protein: CASSVQAGGSYEQYF
CDR3 DNA: TGTGCCAGTAGTGTTCAAGCGGGGGGCTCCTACGAGCAGTACTTC

D gene: TRBD2
clone size: NA
V gene: TRBV4-3
J gene: TRBJ2-1
CDR3 protein: CASSSLAGGYNEQFF
CDR3 DNA: TGCGCCAGCAGCTCGCTTGCGGGGGGTTACAATGAGCAGTTCTTC

D gene: NA
clone size: NA
V gene: TRBV7-2
J gene: TRBJ1-1
CDR3 protein: CASSLVSGSNTEAFF
CDR3 DNA: TGTGCCAGCAGCTTAGTTTCCGGGTCAAACACTGAAGCTTTCTTT

D gene: NA
clone size: few
V gene: TRBV6-1
J gene: TRBJ2-5
CDR3 protein: CASSENSGIQETQYF
CDR3 DNA: TGTGCCAGCAGTGAAAATTCCGGGATCCAAGAGACCCAGTACTTC

D gene: TRBD1
clone size: NA
V gene: TRBV11-3
J gene: TRBJ1-1
CDR3 protein: CASSQDRVAEAFF
CDR3 DNA: TGTGCCAGCAGTCAAGACAGGGTGGCTGAAGCTTTCTTT

D gene: NA
clone size: NA
V gene: TRBV28
J gene: TRBJ1-2
CDR3 protein: CASSPGGDNYGYTF
CDR3 DNA: TGTGCCAGCAGTCCGGGAGGGGATAACTATGGCTACACCTTC

D gene: NA
clone size: NA
V gene: TRBV12-3/TRBV12-4
J gene: TRBJ1-3
CDR3 protein: CASTTGQGNTIYF
CDR3 DNA: TGTGCCAGCACCACAGGGCAAGGAAACACCATATATTTT

D gene: TRBD1
clone size: NA
V gene: TRBV6-6
J gene: TRBJ1-5
CDR3 protein: CATETGLGNQPQHF
CDR3 DNA: TGTGCCACAGAGACAGGGTTGGGCAATCAGCCCCAGCATTTT

D gene: NA
clone size: NA
V gene: TRBV2
J gene: TRBJ2-6
CDR3 protein: CASSVRRSGANVLTF
CDR3 DNA: TGTGCCAGCAGTGTCCGCCGGTCTGGGGCCAACGTCCTGACTTTC

D gene: TRBD1
clone size: NA
V gene: TRBV5-1
J gene: TRBJ2-7
CDR3 protein: CASSATGGNYEQYF
CDR3 DNA: TGCGCCAGCAGCGCAACAGGGGGGAACTACGAGCAGTACTTC

D gene: NA
clone size: NA
V gene: TRBV11-3
J gene: TRBJ2-1
CDR3 protein: CASSSNRDNEQFF
CDR3 DNA: TGTGCCAGCAGCTCAAACAGGGACAATGAGCAGTTCTTC